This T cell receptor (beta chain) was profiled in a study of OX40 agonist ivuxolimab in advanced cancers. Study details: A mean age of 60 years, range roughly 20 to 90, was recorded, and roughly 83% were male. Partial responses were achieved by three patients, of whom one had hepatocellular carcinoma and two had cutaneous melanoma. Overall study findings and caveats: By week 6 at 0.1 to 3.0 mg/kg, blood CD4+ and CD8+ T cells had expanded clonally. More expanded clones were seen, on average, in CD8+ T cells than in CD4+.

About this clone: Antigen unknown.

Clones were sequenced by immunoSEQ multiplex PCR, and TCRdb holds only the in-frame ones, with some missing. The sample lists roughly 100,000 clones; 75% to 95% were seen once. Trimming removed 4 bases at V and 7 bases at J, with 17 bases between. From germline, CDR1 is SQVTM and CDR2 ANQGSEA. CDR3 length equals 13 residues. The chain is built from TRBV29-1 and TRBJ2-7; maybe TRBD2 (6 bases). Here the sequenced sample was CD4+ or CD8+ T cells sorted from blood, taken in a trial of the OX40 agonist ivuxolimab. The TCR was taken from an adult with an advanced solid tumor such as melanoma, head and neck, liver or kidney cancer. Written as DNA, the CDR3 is TGCAGCGTTGTTGGGGGGTTGATCGAGGAGCAGTACTTC. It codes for CSVVGGLIEEQYF.